A single sample is the source of the 26 T cell receptor beta chains below, sequenced in a study of blood T cell repertoires in COVID-19 (dated by TCRdb to 2018 to 2021). Receptors were amplified or captured by the immunoSEQ multiplex PCR assay. TCRdb stores this immuneACCESS table with in-frame sequences only. Part of the clones is absent; in the studies checked, under half of the shortfall reflects unresolved V genes, and no reason is known for the rest. The sample table lists 350,000 to 500,000 clones, 70% to 90% of them with a count of one. The top ten clonotypes cover more than 0.7% of the sample. The sample comprised peripheral blood. The source of these receptors is a young man with COVID-19, enrolled during active disease.

This chain uses TRBV6-5 with TRBJ2-1; D is unclear. With 6 bases removed from V and 0 bases from J, the gap between germline ends came to 12 bases. From germline, CDR1 is MNHEY and CDR2 SVGAGI. This CDR3 has 15 residues. CDR3 nucleotide sequence: TGTGCCAGCAGAGGCCGAAGGAGCTCCTACAATGAGCAGTTCTTC. Amino acid sequence: CASRGRRSSYNEQFF.

The rearrangement joins TRBV14 to TRBJ2-2; perhaps TRBD2 as D (5 bases). Germline-derived CDR1 and CDR2 are SGHDN and FVKESK. Trimming cost V 2 bases and J 1 base, with 17 bases left between them. The CDR3 consists of 18 residues. The CDR3 here is CASSQHQLGGLNTGELFF. DNA for the CDR3: TGTGCCAGCAGCCAACACCAACTTGGCGGACTGAACACCGGGGAGCTGTTTTTT.

As concerns this clone: An end of the junction differs from the germline gene, which may be a read error. The chain combines TRBV5-1 with TRBJ2-7, with 8 bases lining up with TRBD1. CDR3 length equals 13 residues. Germline assignment: CDR1 SGHRS and CDR2 YFSETQ. CDR3 nucleotide sequence: TGCGTCAGCAGACAGGGGTCTTTCTACGAGCAGTACTTC. As protein: CVSRQGSFYEQYF. Filled out from reference TRBV5-1 and TRBJ2-7, the complete variable domain reads KAGVTQTPRYLIKTRGQQVTLSCSPISGHRSVSWYQQTPGQGLQFLFEYFSETQRNKGNFPGRFSGRQFSNSRSEMNVSTLELGDSALYLCVSRQGSFYEQYFGPGTRLTVT.

V is TRBV5-1 and J is TRBJ1-1, with 10 bases that match TRBD1. The CDR3 totals 16 residues. The V segment lost 0 bases and the J segment 4 bases; nucleotides outside the gene matches: 6. Germline values: CDR1 SGHRS, CDR2 YFSETQ. Here the CDR3 DNA reads TGCGCCAGCAGCTTGGGACAGGGGGCTTGGCGCACTGAAGCTTTCTTT. Its translation: CASSLGQGAWRTEAFF.

V usage is TRBV5-1 and J usage is TRBJ2-5, with 8 nucleotides matching TRBD2. The CDR3 sequence is 16 residues long. Trimming removed 1 base from V and 3 bases from J; junction bases left unmatched: 8. Germline loops: CDR1 SGHRS, CDR2 YFSETQ. CDR3 residues: CASSLREREREETQYF. For the CDR3, the DNA is TGCGCCAGCAGCTTGAGGGAGCGGGAGAGGGAAGAGACCCAGTACTTC. The full variable domain, in which reference TRBV5-1 and TRBJ2-5 provide the parts outside the CDR3, is KAGVTQTPRYLIKTRGQQVTLSCSPISGHRSVSWYQQTPGQGLQFLFEYFSETQRNKGNFPGRFSGRQFSNSRSEMNVSTLELGDSALYLCASSLREREREETQYFGPGTRLLVL.

This clone appeared once. V and J are TRBV30 and TRBJ2-2, with TRBD2 matching over 10 bases. The CDR3 is 16 residues long. The V segment lost 3 bases and the J segment 4 bases; nucleotides outside the gene matches: 8. Germline CDR1 and CDR2: GTSNPN and SVGIG (reference sequence). CDR3: CAWRRSGRARTGELFF. CDR3 nucleotides: TGTGCCTGGAGGCGGAGCGGGAGGGCCCGCACCGGGGAGCTGTTTTTT.

The chain is built from TRBV5-8 and TRBJ2-3; TRBD1 aligns across 8 bases. V dropped 3 bases and J dropped 1; count of bases not matched to a gene: 4. The CDR3 has 15 amino acids. Germline lookup yields CDR1 SGHTS and CDR2 YDEGEE. Written as DNA, the CDR3 is TGTGCCAGCAGCTGGGAGACAGGGGGCACAGATACGCAGTATTTT. Its protein is CASSWETGGTDTQYF.

The chain has TRBV5-6 and TRBJ1-3, with D possibly TRBD1 on 5 matching bases. CDR1 is SGHDT, CDR2 YYEEEE, per germline. The CDR3 contains 14 residues. V was clipped by 2 bases and J by 3 bases, with 9 bases between them. CDR3 bases: TGTGCCAGCAGCTTCATGACAGTTGGAAACACCATATATTTT. Protein product: CASSFMTVGNTIYF.

The V and J genes are TRBV15 and TRBJ1-3; D unclear. The germline gives CDR1 LNHNV, CDR2 YYDKDF (reference sequence). The CDR3 totals 17 residues. Trimming cost V 1 base and J 0 bases, with 13 bases left between them. The CDR3 protein is CATSRAATDLSGNTIYF. The CDR3 coding sequence is TGTGCCACCAGCAGAGCCGCTACTGATCTCTCTGGAAACACCATATATTTT.

This clone was observed once. The CDR3 here is CATGAGGPTDTQYF. DNA for the CDR3: TGTGCCACGGGAGCGGGGGGGCCAACAGATACGCAGTATTTT. The chain couples TRBV24-1 to TRBJ2-3, with TRBD2 identical over 10 bases. Trimming at V came to 10 bases and at J to 3 bases, leaving 6 bases not matched to a gene. This CDR3 contains 14 residues. Germline V gene sequence: CDR1 KGHDR, CDR2 SFDVKD.

With respect to this clone: Other nucleotide sequences in the sample specify the same CDR3. The chain recombines TRBV9 with TRBJ2-1, with 7 bases aligning to TRBD2. Trimming at V came to 3 bases and at J to 0 bases, leaving 3 bases not matched to a gene. CDR3 length: 15 amino acids. Germline CDR1 reads SGDLS; CDR2 reads YYNGEE. The CDR3 DNA follows: TGTGCCAGCAGCGCGAGCGGGACCTCCTACAATGAGCAGTTCTTC. As protein: CASSASGTSYNEQFF.

The chain links TRBV7-8 to TRBJ2-1; the match to TRBD2 covers 7 bases. With V trimmed by 0 bases and J by 2 bases, 4 bases remained unmatched. The CDR3 covers 16 residues. The germline V gene encodes CDR1 SGHVS and CDR2 FQNEAQ. CDR3 protein: CASSLAGGGTYNEQFF. Written as DNA, the CDR3 is TGTGCCAGCAGCTTAGCGGGCGGGGGAACCTACAATGAGCAGTTCTTC.

This clone was observed once. The genes are TRBV6-5 and TRBJ1-4; 7 positions agree with TRBD1. This CDR3 spans 15 amino acids. Germline V gene lookup returns CDR1 MNHEY and CDR2 SVGAGI. V dropped 6 bases and J dropped 4; count of bases not matched to a gene: 8. The CDR3 DNA reads as TGTGCCAGCAGACCCGACAGGGCGAGTAATGAAAAACTGTTTTTT. It specifies CASRPDRASNEKLFF.

Notes on this clone: The sample has other DNA sequences that encode this CDR3 too. This chain connects TRBV7-3 to TRBJ2-1; D remains ambiguous. The CDR3 is 13 amino acids. V dropped 0 bases and J dropped 6 bases, with 6 bases sitting between them. Germline V gives CDR1 SGHTA, CDR2 FQGTGA. Here the CDR3 reads CASSLTLANEQFF. CDR3 bases: TGTGCCAGCAGCTTAACTTTAGCCAATGAGCAGTTCTTC.

This clone was counted a single time. This chain uses TRBV6-6 with TRBJ2-1; D unresolved. Germline values: CDR1 MNHNY, CDR2 SVGAGI (reference sequence). This CDR3 is 13 amino acids long. Trimming stripped 8 bases from V and 6 bases from J, with 14 bases between. This CDR3 reads CASWSIPGNEQFF. CDR3 bases: TGTGCCAGCTGGTCAATCCCGGGCAATGAGCAGTTCTTC.

The rearrangement uses TRBV29-1 and TRBJ2-1; a weak D match, TRBD2 (5 bases). Trimming shortened V by 8 bases and J by 9 bases, and 17 bases separated the two germline ends. Per the germline V gene, CDR1 is SQVTM and CDR2 is ANQGSEA. The CDR3 totals 12 residues. The CDR3 region has the DNA TGCAGCACAAAGGCGGGTCGTGCTGAGCAGTTCTTC. Its translation is CSTKAGRAEQFF.

The chain joins TRBV19 to TRBJ1-5; 9 nucleotides agree with TRBD1. The CDR3 runs to 17 residues. The ends lost 4 bases at V and 1 base at J; junction bases unmatched: 8. Per the germline V gene, CDR1 is LNHDA and CDR2 is SQIVND (reference sequence). The CDR3 DNA reads TGTGCCAGTAGTAGTACCCAGGGGACAGGGAGCAATCAGCCCCAGCATTTT. The encoded protein is CASSSTQGTGSNQPQHF.

The rearrangement links TRBV24-1 to TRBJ2-2; 8 nucleotides line up with TRBD1. J gave up 6 bases and V 11 bases, and 13 bases lay outside the gene matches. This CDR3 spans 15 amino acids. Germline values: CDR1 KGHDR, CDR2 SFDVKD. DNA for the CDR3: TGTGCCAGTTCTTCAGGACAGGGAAGGTCCGGGGAGCTGTTTTTT. Its translation: CASSSGQGRSGELFF.

This sequence joins TRBV6-5 and TRBJ1-1; no clear D gene. V was shortened by 6 bases and J by 1 base, with 6 bases between the two germline ends. This CDR3 is built from 12 residues. Germline CDR1 reads MNHEY; CDR2 reads SVGAGI. The CDR3 DNA sequence: TGTGCCAGCAGGCCCAGGAACACTGAAGCTTTCTTT. It codes for CASRPRNTEAFF.

The CDR3 region has the DNA TGTGCCAGCAGTCCTCAGGGGGCCACCGGGGAGCTGTTTTTT. This encodes CASSPQGATGELFF. The rearrangement uses TRBV2 and TRBJ2-2; 8 bases line up with TRBD1. The CDR3 extends over 14 amino acids. Trimming at V came to 5 bases and at J to 4 bases, leaving 3 bases not matched to a gene. The germline CDR1 and CDR2 sequences are SNHLY and FYNNEI.

The rearrangement links TRBV11-2 to TRBJ1-2, with 9 bases identical to TRBD1. V lost 5 bases to trimming and J lost 6 bases; unmatched junction nucleotides: 4. Germline assignment: CDR1 SGHAT and CDR2 FQNNGV. This CDR3 spans 13 amino acids. CDR3 sequence (DNA): TGTGCCAGCAGCCAACAGGGGGCGGATGGCTACACCTTC. Protein sequence: CASSQQGADGYTF.

The chain has TRBV4-1 and TRBJ2-1; 8 nucleotides match TRBD2. Trimming removed 4 bases from V and 3 bases from J; junction bases left unmatched: 5. Germline lookup yields CDR1 MGHRA and CDR2 YSYEKL. The CDR3 is made up of 15 amino acids. The DNA of the CDR3 is TGCGCCAGCAGCCCTGGCGGGGGGAACTACAATGAGCAGTTCTTC. Its protein product is CASSPGGGNYNEQFF.

This chain connects TRBV9 to TRBJ2-3; D gene uncertain. Germline V CDR1 and CDR2: SGDLS, YYNGEE. Trimming stripped 4 bases from V and 3 bases from J, with 9 bases between. CDR3 length: 13 amino acids. CDR3 loop: CASSPLLTDTQYF. Written as DNA, the CDR3 is TGTGCCAGCAGCCCACTCCTAACAGATACGCAGTATTTT.

The rearrangement links TRBV7-3 to TRBJ1-1; 7 positions agree with TRBD1. The CDR3 is 15 amino acids. Germline values: CDR1 SGHTA, CDR2 FQGTGA. V shed 4 bases, J shed 1 base, and the junction held 6 bases outside the gene matches. The CDR3 nucleotides are TGTGCCAGCAGCTCGACGGGACAGCAGAACACTGAAGCTTTCTTT. Amino acid sequence: CASSSTGQQNTEAFF.

The chain has TRBV5-5 and TRBJ2-2; 9 bases fit TRBD1. CDR3 length equals 16 residues. Germline trimming cut 4 bases from V and 6 bases from J; bases unmatched to any gene: 10. The germline gives CDR1 SGHKS, CDR2 YYEKEE (reference sequence). The DNA for the CDR3 is TGTGCCAGCAGCCTTGTCCTGACAGGGGGATCCGGGGAGCTGTTTTTT. Translated, it gives CASSLVLTGGSGELFF.

This rearrangement joins TRBV7-9 to TRBJ2-3; D ambiguous. CDR3 length: 12 amino acids. Trimming removed 5 bases from V and 4 bases from J, with 7 bases in between. The germline V gene encodes CDR1 SEHNR and CDR2 FQNEAQ (reference sequence). CDR3 in amino acids: CASSLVPDTQYF. CDR3 in DNA: TGTGCCAGCAGCCTCGTCCCAGATACGCAGTATTTT.